This T cell receptor beta chain was obtained from a study of CD8+CD57+ T cells in acquired aplastic anemia. Looking at the study overall: The average for DNA from sorted CD4+ and CD8+ cells was roughly 3 ug. Healthy donors had, on average, roughly 10 million reads for their CD4+ cells. Study results and limitations: Significance was not reached for CD8+ Simpson's diversity between patients and controls. Found in both controls and patients were almost 30 CD8+ CDR3 sequences.

This clonotype was seen repeatedly, ten times or more. Its antigen is currently unknown. The template for TCR beta VDJ and CDR3 sequence profiling was genomic DNA. One entry per CDR3 protein results from TCRdb running MiXCR on the reads. The table records 150,000 or so distinct CDR3 sequences, 50% to 75% of them present only once. The germline CDR1 and CDR2 sequences are ENHRY and SYGVKD. CDR3 length: 15 residues. The V end was cut by 0 bases, the J end by 5 bases, with 14 bases between. This chain links TRBV10-3 with TRBJ2-7; D unclear. The sequence was collected from a human donor in good health. What was sequenced was sorted CD4+, CD8+, or CD8+CD57+ T cells (not recorded which) from PBMCs. CDR3 nucleotide sequence: TGTGCCATCAGTGAGTCGTCTGTTACTTCCCACGAGCAGTACTTC. It yields the protein CAISESSVTSHEQYF.